Given below is one T cell receptor beta chain in context. Its matching antigen is unknown. Additional DNA sequences in this sample encode the identical CDR3. These data originate in a study of T cell responses to AZD1222 COVID-19 vaccine. Whole-study findings and limits: CD4 TCRs linked to vaccination spanned spike, dominating at 160-218 and 743-854. Rises in breadth and depth of Spike-specific TCRs came after two AZD1222 doses.

CDR3 length equals 15 residues. The J segment lost 2 bases and the V segment lost 2 bases, leaving 4 bases of the junction unmatched. CDR1 SGDLS and CDR2 YYNGEE come from the germline V gene. Here immunoSEQ multiplex PCR was the method, and the copy in TCRdb shows in-frame clones only, minus some. The sample yields 130,000 or so clones, 70% to 90% seen once. The starting material was peripheral blood, obtained on day 0 of AZD1222 vaccination. The V gene is TRBV9, the J gene TRBJ2-1, with TRBD2 matching over 7 bases. The sequence was collected from an adult in good health. The CDR3 DNA reads as TGTGCCAGCAGCGTGGGGGGGAGTACCTACAATGAGCAGTTCTTC. Translating it yields CASSVGGSTYNEQFF.